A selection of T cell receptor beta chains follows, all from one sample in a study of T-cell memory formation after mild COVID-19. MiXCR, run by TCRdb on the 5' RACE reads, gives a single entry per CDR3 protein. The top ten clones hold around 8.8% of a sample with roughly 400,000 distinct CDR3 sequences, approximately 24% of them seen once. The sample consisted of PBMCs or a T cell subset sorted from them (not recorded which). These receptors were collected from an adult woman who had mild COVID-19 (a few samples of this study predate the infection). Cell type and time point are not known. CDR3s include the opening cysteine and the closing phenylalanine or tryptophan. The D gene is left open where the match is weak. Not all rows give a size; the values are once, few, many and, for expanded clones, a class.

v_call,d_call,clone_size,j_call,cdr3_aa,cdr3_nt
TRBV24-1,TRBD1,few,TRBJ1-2,CATSDPGTGGYGYTF,TGTGCCACCAGTGATCCGGGGACAGGAGGCTATGGCTACACCTTC
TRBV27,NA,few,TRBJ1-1,CASSMVWSSQVTEAFF,TGTGCCAGCAGCATGGTTTGGAGTTCCCAGGTCACTGAAGCTTTCTTT
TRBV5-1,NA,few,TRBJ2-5,CASSFTGSLETQYF,TGCGCCAGCAGCTTTACAGGGTCCCTGGAGACCCAGTACTTC
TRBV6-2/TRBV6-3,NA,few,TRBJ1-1,CASSYGVRTEAFF,TGTGCCAGCAGTTACGGTGTTAGGACTGAAGCTTTCTTT
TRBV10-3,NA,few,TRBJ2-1,CAISFQGNEQFF,TGTGCCATCAGCTTCCAGGGCAATGAGCAGTTCTTC
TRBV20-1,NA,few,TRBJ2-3,CSARDRAGLGTDTQYF,TGCAGTGCTAGAGATCGAGCGGGTTTGGGCACAGATACGCAGTATTTT
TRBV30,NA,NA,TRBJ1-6,CAWSVLNDSPLHF,TGTGCCTGGAGTGTCCTGAATGATTCACCCCTCCACTTT
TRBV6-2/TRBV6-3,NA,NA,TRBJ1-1,CASSYPLVGNTEAFF,TGTGCCAGCAGTTACCCCCTTGTTGGGAACACTGAAGCTTTCTTT
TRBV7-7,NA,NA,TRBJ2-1,CASWRAPPNEQFF,TGTGCTAGCTGGAGGGCCCCCCCCAATGAGCAGTTCTTC
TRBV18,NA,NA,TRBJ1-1,CASSTWNRHTEAFF,TGTGCCAGCTCCACCTGGAACAGGCACACTGAAGCTTTCTTT
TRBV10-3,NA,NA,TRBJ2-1,CAISEQGFPYNEQFF,TGTGCCATCAGTGAACAGGGATTCCCCTACAATGAGCAGTTCTTC
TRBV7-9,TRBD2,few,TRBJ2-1,CASSSQTSGSREQFF,TGTGCCAGCAGCTCTCAAACTAGCGGGTCGCGGGAGCAGTTCTTC
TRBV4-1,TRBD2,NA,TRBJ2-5,CASSRPGLAGGRIQETQYF,TGCGCCAGCAGCCGACCGGGACTAGCGGGGGGGCGCATCCAAGAGACCCAGTACTTC
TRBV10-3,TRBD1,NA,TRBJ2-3,CAISDPTGVEGTDTQYF,TGTGCCATCAGTGATCCAACAGGGGTAGAGGGCACAGATACGCAGTATTTT
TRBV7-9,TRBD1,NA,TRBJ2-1,CASSPGRGLYNEQFF,TGTGCCAGCAGCCCCGGTAGGGGGCTATACAATGAGCAGTTCTTC
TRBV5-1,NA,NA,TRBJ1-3,CASSPRDRSLSGNTIYF,TGCGCCAGCAGCCCACGAGACAGGAGCCTCTCTGGAAACACCATATATTTT
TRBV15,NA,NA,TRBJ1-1,CATSTPNRVQAREAFF,TGTGCCACCAGCACCCCAAACAGGGTACAAGCGAGGGAAGCTTTCTTT
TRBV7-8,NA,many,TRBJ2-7,CASSLERTYEQYF,TGTGCCAGCAGCTTAGAGCGAACCTACGAGCAGTACTTC
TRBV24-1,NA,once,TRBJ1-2,CATSDRSGTVYGYTF,TGTGCCACCAGTGACCGAAGCGGGACGGTCTATGGCTACACCTTC
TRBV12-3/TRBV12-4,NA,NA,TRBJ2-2,CASSLRTGSTGELFF,TGTGCCAGCAGTTTACGAACGGGGTCGACCGGGGAGCTGTTTTTT
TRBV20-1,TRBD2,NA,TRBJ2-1,CSARDLRTSGRSHNEQFF,TGCAGTGCTAGAGATCTCAGGACTAGCGGGAGGTCCCACAATGAGCAGTTCTTC
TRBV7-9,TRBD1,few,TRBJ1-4,CASSLLLGTAPRDEKLFF,TGTGCCAGCAGCTTACTCTTAGGGACAGCGCCCCGGGATGAAAAACTGTTTTTT
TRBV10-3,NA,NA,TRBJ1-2,CAISGGYGYTF,TGTGCCATCAGCGGGGGTTATGGCTACACCTTC
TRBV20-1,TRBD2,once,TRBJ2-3,CSARPGLERDTQYF,TGCAGTGCTAGACCGGGACTAGAAAGAGATACGCAGTATTTT
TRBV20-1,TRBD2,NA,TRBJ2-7,CSARDRGGRRNEQYF,TGCAGTGCTAGAGATCGGGGCGGGAGGCGAAACGAGCAGTACTTC
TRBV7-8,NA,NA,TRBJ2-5,CASSFKGAAAQYF,TGTGCCAGCAGCTTTAAAGGGGCGGCGGCCCAGTACTTC
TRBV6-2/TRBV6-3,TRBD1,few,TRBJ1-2,CASSDPGTAPNYGYTF,TGTGCCAGCAGTGACCCCGGGACAGCCCCTAACTATGGCTACACCTTC
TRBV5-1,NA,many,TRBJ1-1,CASSLDPPGTEAFF,TGCGCCAGCAGCTTAGACCCTCCGGGAACTGAAGCTTTCTTT
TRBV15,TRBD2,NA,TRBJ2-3,CATSRRTSGGRTDTQYF,TGTGCCACCAGCAGAAGGACTAGCGGGGGACGTACAGATACGCAGTATTTT
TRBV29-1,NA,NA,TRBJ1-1,CSVEFLADTEAFF,TGCAGCGTTGAGTTCCTGGCGGACACTGAAGCTTTCTTT
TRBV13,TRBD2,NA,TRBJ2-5,CASSLGRLAGGETQYF,TGTGCCAGCAGCTTAGGTCGGCTAGCGGGAGGAGAGACCCAGTACTTC
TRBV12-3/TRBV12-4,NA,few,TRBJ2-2,CASSSGWNTGELFF,TGTGCCAGCAGCTCCGGATGGAACACCGGGGAGCTGTTTTTT
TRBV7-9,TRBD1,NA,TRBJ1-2,CASSLAGRQGNGYTF,TGTGCCAGCAGCTTAGCGGGAAGACAGGGAAACGGCTACACCTTC
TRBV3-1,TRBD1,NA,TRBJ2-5,CASSPRDRGHQETQYF,TGTGCCAGCAGCCCTCGGGACAGGGGGCACCAAGAGACCCAGTACTTC
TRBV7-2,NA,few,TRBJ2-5,CASSWKETQYF,TGTGCCAGCAGCTGGAAAGAGACCCAGTACTTC
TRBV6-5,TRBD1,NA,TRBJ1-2,CASRGDRGSYGYTF,TGTGCCAGCAGGGGGGACAGGGGCAGCTATGGCTACACCTTC
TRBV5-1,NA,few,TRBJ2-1,CASSFQGYSYNEQFF,TGCGCCAGCAGCTTTCAGGGCTACTCCTACAATGAGCAGTTCTTC
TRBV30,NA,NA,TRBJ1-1,CAWSPTRAEAFF,TGTGCCTGGAGTCCTACTAGGGCTGAAGCTTTCTTT
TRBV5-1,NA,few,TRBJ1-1,CASSITGDTEAFF,TGCGCCAGCAGCATCACGGGGGACACTGAAGCTTTCTTT
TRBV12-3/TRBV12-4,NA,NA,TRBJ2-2,CASSPQASLNTGELFF,TGTGCCAGCAGCCCACAGGCCAGCCTAAACACCGGGGAGCTGTTTTTT
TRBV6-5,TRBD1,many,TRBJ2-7,CASRAGTGISYEQYF,TGTGCCAGCAGGGCCGGGACAGGGATATCCTACGAGCAGTACTTC
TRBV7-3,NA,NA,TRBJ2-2,CASSLGFGGAGELFF,TGTGCCAGCAGCTTAGGATTCGGAGGGGCCGGGGAGCTGTTTTTT
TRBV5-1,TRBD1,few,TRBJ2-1,CASSRDRSSYNEQFF,TGCGCCAGCAGCCGGGACAGGAGCTCCTACAATGAGCAGTTCTTC